A single sample gave rise to the 10 T cell receptor beta chains below, sequenced in a study of blood T cell repertoires in COVID-19. Clones were sequenced by immunoSEQ multiplex PCR, and TCRdb holds only the in-frame ones, with some missing. The table shows roughly 340,000 clones, with 89% occurring only once. Sequences were obtained from peripheral blood. The receptors shown here come from a woman aged 30 to 39 with COVID-19, enrolled during active disease.

The V call is TRBV24-1, the J call TRBJ1-2, with 11 bases identical to TRBD1. Germline lookup yields CDR1 KGHDR and CDR2 SFDVKD. Losses at the gene ends were 5 bases for V and 7 bases for J; bases not matched to a gene: 2. The CDR3 runs 13 residues. The CDR3 reads CATSAGTGGGYTF. In DNA, the CDR3 is TGTGCCACCAGTGCCGGGACAGGGGGTGGCTACACCTTC.

V usage is TRBV10-3 and J usage is TRBJ2-3; D may be TRBD2 (6 bases). Germline V gene data show CDR1 as ENHRY and CDR2 as SYGVKD. The CDR3 contains 12 residues. Trimming shortened V by 8 bases and J by 2 bases, and 8 bases separated the two germline ends. CDR3 loop: CAIGDSTDTQYF. As DNA, the CDR3 is TGTGCCATCGGGGACTCCACAGATACGCAGTATTTT.

The genes are TRBV19 and TRBJ2-7; 8 bases map to TRBD2. V lost 5 bases and J lost 2; bases outside the gene matches: 8. This CDR3 spans 15 amino acids. CDR1 is LNHDA and CDR2 is SQIVND in the germline V gene (reference sequence). The CDR3 bases are TGTGCCAGTAGTTTCGGAGCGGGGGCCACCTACGAGCAGTACTTC. This encodes CASSFGAGATYEQYF.

This clone was counted once. This rearrangement joins TRBV6-5 to TRBJ2-7; 10 bases match TRBD2. This CDR3 has 15 residues. Trimming took 4 bases from V and 3 from J; bases not matched to a gene: 6. Germline V gene sequence: CDR1 MNHEY, CDR2 SVGAGI. The CDR3 sequence: CASSLLAGGGYEQYF. In nucleotides, the CDR3 is TGTGCCAGCAGTTTATTAGCGGGGGGTGGCTACGAGCAGTACTTC.

This chain links TRBV9 with TRBJ2-3; TRBD2 matches 11 bases. V trimming: 0 bases; J trimming: 2 bases; junction bases outside the gene matches: 8. Germline-derived CDR1 and CDR2 are SGDLS and YYNGEE. This CDR3 is built from 18 residues. The CDR3 is CASSVGPGLAGYTDTQYF. The CDR3 DNA reads as TGTGCCAGCAGCGTAGGACCTGGACTAGCGGGTTACACAGATACGCAGTATTTT. Full variable domain (outside the CDR3, taken from reference TRBV9 and TRBJ2-3): DSGVTQTPKHLITATGQRVTLRCSPRSGDLSVYWYQQSLDQGLQFLIQYYNGEERAKGNILERFSAQQFPDLHSELNLSSLELGDSALYFCASSVGPGLAGYTDTQYFGPGTRLTVL.

The V and J genes are TRBV27 and TRBJ2-7; TRBD2 agrees at 10 bases. Trimming removed 5 bases from V and 3 bases from J; junction bases left unmatched: 10. The CDR3 is made up of 16 amino acids. CDR1 and CDR2 from the germline V gene are MNHEY and SMNVEV (reference sequence). The CDR3 DNA reads as TGTGCCAGCAGTCTATTAGCGGGGGGCTTGGGCTACGAGCAGTACTTC. The encoded protein is CASSLLAGGLGYEQYF.

The chain carries TRBV7-9 and TRBJ2-5; 8 bases are shared with TRBD1. With V trimmed by 5 bases and J by 5 bases, 13 bases remained unmatched. Germline V gene data show CDR1 as SEHNR and CDR2 as FQNEAQ (reference sequence). This CDR3 region has 16 residues. The CDR3, as DNA: TGTGCCAGCAGCATCCCAAGCGCAGGGGGCTGGGAGACCCAGTACTTC. Its protein is CASSIPSAGGWETQYF.

The V and J genes are TRBV7-2 and TRBJ2-7; 7 bases agree with TRBD2. V dropped 2 bases and J dropped 4; count of bases not matched to a gene: 2. The germline V gene encodes CDR1 SGHTA and CDR2 FQGNSA. This CDR3 has 13 residues. CDR3: CASSLSGKYEQYV. Written as DNA, the CDR3 is TGTGCCAGCAGCTTAAGCGGGAAATACGAGCAGTACGTC.

The V gene is TRBV6-5, the J gene TRBJ2-1; 10 bases agree with TRBD1. J lost 8 bases, V lost 6 bases, and 7 bases had no gene match. Germline loops: CDR1 MNHEY, CDR2 SVGAGI. The CDR3 is made up of 14 amino acids. DNA of the CDR3: TGTGCCAGCAGCCGGACAGGGGGAAGGGATGAGCAGTTCTTC. Protein: CASSRTGGRDEQFF.

V usage is TRBV9 and J usage is TRBJ2-1, with 8 nucleotides matching TRBD2. With V trimmed by 5 bases and J by 7 bases, 11 bases remained unmatched. Germline-derived CDR1 and CDR2 are SGDLS and YYNGEE. The CDR3 runs to 15 residues. In DNA, the CDR3 is TGTGCCAGCAGTGACACCGGGACTAGAATGAATGAGCAGTTCTTC. Its translation is CASSDTGTRMNEQFF.